This passage covers 27 T cell receptor beta chains from one sample sequenced in a study of T-cell reconstitution after alpha-beta-depleted transplantation in children. Preparation of the TCRbeta library used unique molecular identifiers. TCRdb ran MiXCR on the PCR reads and lists one entry per CDR3 protein. The profile shows some 550,000 distinct CDR3 sequences, more than 20% of them singletons. The sequenced sample was PBMCs, mostly from graft donor cells, obtained 360 days after TCRalphabeta/CD19-depleted stem cell transplant. The receptors originated from a boy younger than two who had a stem cell transplant for acute myeloid leukemia, so the T cells may come from the graft donor.

This clonotype has just a few counts. The chain couples TRBV12-3 or TRBV12-4 to TRBJ2-4; 8 bases are shared with TRBD1. CDR3 length: 16 amino acids. With V trimmed by 7 bases and J by 0 bases, 8 bases remained unmatched. In DNA, the CDR3 is TGTGCCAGCACCCCGGGACAGGCATTAGCCAAAAACATTCAGTACTTC. Translating gives CASTPGQALAKNIQYF.

This clonotype was recorded at least ten times. This sequence joins TRBV20-1 and TRBJ2-7, with 8 bases that match TRBD2. The CDR3 is made up of 13 amino acids. Germline-derived CDR1 and CDR2 are DFQATT and SNEGSKA (reference sequence). The CDR3 nucleotides are TGCAGAGCCGGTGTGCGGGGGGTCCACGAGCAGTACGTC. Translation: CRAGVRGVHEQYV.

V is TRBV12-3 or TRBV12-4 and J is TRBJ2-5, with D tentatively TRBD2 (5 bases). The CDR3 length is 14 residues. V was pared by 4 bases and J by 5 bases, with 14 bases between. CDR3 protein: CASSYGLIGETQYF. The CDR3, as DNA: TGTGCCAGCAGTTACGGACTGATTGGGGAGACCCAGTACTTC.

This clonotype was counted many times. This chain connects TRBV5-1 to TRBJ2-3; D is ambiguous. The V and J ends lost 4 bases and 2 bases respectively, with 5 bases between them. Germline CDR1 reads SGHRS; CDR2 reads YFSETQ. The CDR3 spans 12 residues. This CDR3 reads CASSPATDTQYF. The CDR3 nucleotides read TGCGCCAGCAGCCCAGCCACAGATACGCAGTATTTT.

The chain combines TRBV24-1 with TRBJ2-3; 8 bases match TRBD2. Trimming at V came to 6 bases and at J to 2 bases, leaving 6 bases not matched to a gene. The CDR3 has 15 amino acids. CDR1 KGHDR and CDR2 SFDVKD come from the germline V gene. This CDR3 is CATSPSGYLTDTQYF. In DNA, the CDR3 is TGTGCCACCAGTCCTAGCGGGTACCTCACAGATACGCAGTATTTT.

This clonotype was observed at least ten times. The chain recombines TRBV7-9 with TRBJ1-1; a possible D gene is TRBD1 (5 bases). Trimming stripped 5 bases from V and 7 bases from J, with 14 bases between. From germline, CDR1 is SEHNR and CDR2 FQNEAQ (reference sequence). CDR3 size: 13 residues. CDR3: CASSPPGSGEAFF. As DNA, the CDR3 is TGTGCCAGCAGCCCCCCAGGGAGCGGTGAAGCTTTCTTT.

The V call is TRBV5-1, the J call TRBJ2-5; 9 bases agree with TRBD2. The J segment lost 2 bases and the V segment lost 5 bases, leaving 7 bases of the junction unmatched. Germline V gives CDR1 SGHRS, CDR2 YFSETQ. This CDR3 region has 15 residues. The CDR3 region is CASSHSLAGQETQYF. DNA for the CDR3: TGCGCCAGCAGTCACTCCCTAGCGGGGCAAGAGACCCAGTACTTC.

This clonotype has ten or more counts. The CDR3 sequence is CASSLRGPGELFF. In DNA form, the CDR3 reads TGTGCCAGCAGTTTAAGGGGCCCCGGGGAGCTGTTTTTT. The rearrangement joins TRBV12-3 or TRBV12-4 to TRBJ2-2; the D gene is possibly TRBD1 (5 bases). Trimming took 2 bases from V and 6 from J, leaving 7 bases between them. CDR3 length: 13 residues.

This clonotype was detected ten times or more. V is TRBV7-2 and J is TRBJ2-5; D may be TRBD1 (6 bases). The ends were cut back, 2 bases at V and 1 base at J, with 14 bases in the middle. Germline assignment: CDR1 SGHTA and CDR2 FQGNSA. CDR3 length: 16 residues. CDR3 sequence (DNA): TGTGCCAGCAGCTTAAAGATCAGGACAGCCCAAGAGACCCAGTACTTC. It translates to CASSLKIRTAQETQYF.

In this sample, this clonotype turned up a few times. J is TRBJ2-1 and V is TRBV29-1; TRBD1 matches 7 bases. The CDR3 runs 15 residues. J lost 5 bases, V lost 2 bases, and 9 bases had no gene match. Germline values: CDR1 SQVTM, CDR2 ANQGSEA. The CDR3 spells CSVEWRDREHNEQFF. The CDR3 nucleotides are TGCAGCGTTGAATGGCGCGACAGGGAACACAATGAGCAGTTCTTC.

In this sample, this clonotype turned up many times. The chain joins TRBV27 to TRBJ1-5, with D perhaps matching TRBD1 (6 bases). CDR3 length: 16 residues. Trimming left V 8 bases short and J 4 bases short, with 21 bases between. Per the germline V gene, CDR1 is MNHEY and CDR2 is SMNVEV (reference sequence). CDR3 sequence: CASGGPLGGGNQPQHF. The CDR3 DNA follows: TGTGCCAGCGGTGGCCCCTTGGGAGGGGGGAATCAGCCCCAGCATTTT.

The genes are TRBV6-1 and TRBJ1-1; 12 positions agree with TRBD1. Germline V gene data show CDR1 as MNHNS and CDR2 as SASEGT. The trim removed 6 bases at V and 4 bases at J, leaving 3 bases unmatched. The CDR3 is made up of 14 amino acids. Here the CDR3 DNA reads TGTGCCAGCAGATGGGACAGGGGGCTCACTGAAGCTTTCTTT. It translates to CASRWDRGLTEAFF.

This chain uses TRBV6-6 with TRBJ2-5; unclear D gene. Per the germline V gene, CDR1 is MNHNY and CDR2 is SVGAGI (reference sequence). The CDR3 sequence is 12 residues long. The V and J ends lost 5 bases and 5 bases respectively, with 9 bases between them. CDR3 bases: TGTGCCAGCAGTGGCTTGTGGGAGACCCAGTACTTC. Encoded protein: CASSGLWETQYF.

This clonotype was counted ten times or more. V is TRBV10-3 and J is TRBJ2-2, with D uncertain. CDR3 size: 14 residues. CDR1 and CDR2 (germline): ENHRY, SYGVKD. V lost 0 bases and J 1 base, leaving 3 bases between the germline ends. CDR3 protein: CAISESGNTGELFF. The DNA for the CDR3 is TGTGCCATCAGTGAGTCTGGGAACACCGGGGAGCTGTTTTTT.

This clonotype has only a few counts. The chain joins TRBV18 to TRBJ2-3; D gene unclear. This CDR3 comprises 15 residues. CDR1 is KGHSH and CDR2 is LQKENI in the germline V gene. V was clipped by 1 base and J by 2 bases, with 10 bases between them. CDR3 sequence: CASSPLDSLTDTQYF. The CDR3 DNA reads TGTGCCAGCTCACCACTAGATTCACTCACAGATACGCAGTATTTT.

This clonotype has ten or more counts. The rearrangement joins TRBV20-1 to TRBJ2-1, with D maybe TRBD2 (6 bases). The CDR3 spans 14 residues. Germline loops: CDR1 DFQATT, CDR2 SNEGSKA (reference sequence). Trimming shortened V by 6 bases and J by 3 bases, and 15 bases separated the two germline ends. Written as DNA, the CDR3 is TGCAGTGCAGGCGGGGATGGGCTCTACAATGAGCAGTTCTTC. Residues: CSAGGDGLYNEQFF.

V gene TRBV7-7 combines with J gene TRBJ2-5, with 7 positions matching TRBD2. The CDR3 has 14 residues. The germline gives CDR1 SSHAT, CDR2 FNYEAQ (reference sequence). Germline trimming cut 5 bases from V and 7 bases from J; bases unmatched to any gene: 10. This CDR3 is CASSPEVRGTTQYF. Written as DNA, the CDR3 is TGTGCCAGCAGCCCGGAGGTGCGGGGGACGACCCAGTACTTC. The full variable domain, its missing parts supplied by reference TRBV7-7 and TRBJ2-5, is GAGVSQSPRYKVTKRGQDVTLRCDPISSHATLYWYQQALGQGPEFLTYFNYEAQPDKSGLPSDRFSAERPEGSISTLTIQRTEQRDSAMYRCASSPEVRGTTQYFGPGTRLLVL.

This clonotype was counted at least ten times. The chain employs TRBV5-5 and TRBJ1-1, with D possibly matching TRBD1 (6 bases). Trimming took off 4 bases at V and 6 bases at J, with 10 bases between the two ends. The CDR3 length is 12 residues. In germline, CDR1 is SGHKS, CDR2 YYEKEE (reference sequence). CDR3: CASSRDIAEAFF. The CDR3 nucleotides read TGTGCCAGCAGCCGGGACATCGCTGAAGCTTTCTTT. Supplemented by reference TRBV5-5 and TRBJ1-1, the full variable domain reads DAGVTQSPTHLIKTRGQQVTLRCSPISGHKSVSWYQQVLGQGPQFIFQYYEKEERGRGNFPDRFSARQFPNYSSELNVNALLLGDSALYLCASSRDIAEAFFGQGTRLTVV.

Turning to this clonotype: This CDR3 fails to terminate in the conserved phenylalanine or tryptophan, so it likely reflects a read error. This rearrangement joins TRBV9 to TRBJ1-1; D not certain. The germline V gene has CDR1 SGDLS and CDR2 YYNGEE. V was cut by 0 bases and J by 2 bases, with 11 bases left in between. This CDR3 contains 15 residues. CDR3 loop: CASSVVPDGNTEAFI. CDR3 in DNA: TGTGCCAGCAGCGTAGTCCCGGACGGAAACACTGAAGCTTTCATT.

The sample holds a few counts of this clonotype. The chain employs TRBV20-1 and TRBJ2-7, with unresolved D. Trimming shortened V by 5 bases and J by 2 bases, and 7 bases separated the two germline ends. CDR1 and CDR2 from the germline V gene are DFQATT and SNEGSKA (reference sequence). The CDR3 is 11 amino acids. DNA for the CDR3: TGCAGTGCTCGACGGGCCTACGAGCAGTACGTC. Translating it yields CSARRAYEQYV.

The gene calls are TRBV12-3 or TRBV12-4 and TRBJ2-5; 7 nucleotides align to TRBD2. The CDR3 length is 13 residues. V lost 6 bases and J lost 5; bases outside the gene matches: 6. CDR3 sequence: CASSRDGRETQYF. CDR3 DNA sequence: TGTGCCAGCAGCCGAGACGGGAGGGAGACCCAGTACTTC.

The chain has TRBV4-1 and TRBJ1-6; D perhaps matches TRBD1 (6 bases). The CDR3 covers 15 residues. The germline CDR1 and CDR2 sequences are MGHRA and YSYEKL. Trimming shortened V by 6 bases and J by 9 bases, and 18 bases separated the two germline ends. CDR3 in amino acids: CASSPDSPIVSPLHF. The CDR3 region has the DNA TGCGCCAGCAGTCCGGACAGCCCGATTGTTTCACCCCTCCACTTT.

This clonotype was observed a handful of times. The rearrangement links TRBV7-2 to TRBJ2-7; TRBD2 agrees at 8 bases. The length of the CDR3 is 16 residues. Losses at the gene ends were 1 base for V and 3 bases for J; bases not matched to a gene: 8. Per germline, CDR1 SGHTA and CDR2 FQGNSA. The CDR3 coding sequence is TGTGCCAGCAGCTTAGTCCAGCGGGGGACCCACTACGAGCAGTACTTC. Protein: CASSLVQRGTHYEQYF.

The chain combines TRBV9 with TRBJ2-3; 7 bases are shared with TRBD1. The CDR3 length is 16 residues. Germline V gene data show CDR1 as SGDLS and CDR2 as YYNGEE. V lost 0 bases to trimming and J lost 2 bases; unmatched junction nucleotides: 6. CDR3 coding DNA: TGTGCCAGCAGCGTAGAGGGGGACAGATCCACAGATACGCAGTATTTT. Translation: CASSVEGDRSTDTQYF.

This clonotype was seen only a few times. This sequence joins TRBV6-1 and TRBJ2-2, with D unresolved. The CDR3 spans 14 residues. The V end was cut by 5 bases, the J end by 3 bases, with 10 bases between. Germline values: CDR1 MNHNS, CDR2 SASEGT. CDR3 protein: CASSPDGYTGELFF. The CDR3 DNA follows: TGTGCCAGCAGTCCGGACGGATACACCGGGGAGCTGTTTTTT.

The J gene is TRBJ2-2, the V gene TRBV4-2, with TRBD1 as a possible D gene (6 bases). Germline lookup yields CDR1 LGHNA and CDR2 YNFKEQ. The CDR3 totals 16 residues. The V gene lost 2 bases and the J gene lost 0 bases, with 10 bases spanning the gap. The CDR3 is CASSQRQAPNTGELFF. The CDR3 nucleotides read TGTGCCAGCAGCCAACGACAGGCCCCGAACACCGGGGAGCTGTTTTTT.

This clonotype has more than one count but fewer than ten. The chain is built from TRBV20-1 and TRBJ2-7; D is perhaps TRBD1 (5 bases). The CDR3 is made up of 14 amino acids. Trimming removed 6 bases at V and 3 bases at J, with 18 bases between. Germline CDR1 is DFQATT and CDR2 is SNEGSKA (reference sequence). The CDR3 sequence: CSAGRSGLNYEQYV. The CDR3 coding sequence is TGCAGTGCCGGAAGATCAGGGTTAAACTACGAGCAGTACGTC.